This is a list of T cell receptor beta chains from one sample in a study of metastatic and nonmetastatic thyroid tumors. TCRdb re-clonotyped the PCR reads via MiXCR. The sample holds about 25,000 clones, approximately 22% seen once. The sequencing input was adjacent normal tissue. The origin of the receptors is a female donor with papillary thyroid cancer or a benign thyroid nodule (not recorded which). Some clones in this sample may be carry-over from other donors' samples. The CDR3 runs from the conserved cysteine through the conserved F or W. A row's size may be missing; if present it is once, few, many or a size class.

cdr3_aa | v_call | clone_size
CSARDPSGTSETQYF | TRBV20-1 | many
CASSRAGRQWGYTF | TRBV6-1 | many
CASSYGGGPETQYF | TRBV6-5 | -
CSASSSTSGKDEQYF | TRBV20-1 | -
CASSPGTAYTF | TRBV12-3/TRBV12-4 | -
CASSTRAQYSYEQYF | TRBV5-8 | many
CASTPGTLGINTEAFF | TRBV19 | few
CASSLGVPPLHF | TRBV27 | few
CATRRAGTYEQYF | TRBV19 | medium-sized
CAWSGDVTGELFF | TRBV30 | -
CASTGWGVNTEAFF | TRBV9 | once
CASSSPRGGKNIQYF | TRBV27 | many
CASNFGGVLAPSYNEQFF | TRBV11-3 | -
CASSRLWRVVLDSPLHF | TRBV28 | few
CASAGLVGNEQFF | TRBV19 | many
CASKKRDLGWDGYTF | TRBV27 | -
CASSPMPNSPLHF | TRBV14 | many
CASSYTRTGGYGYTF | TRBV6-5 | few
CASSEERDSYNEQFF | TRBV6-1 | medium-sized
CASSSTDLGGYEQYF | TRBV6-2/TRBV6-3 | medium-sized
CASSEGGGRDTEAFF | TRBV2 | few
CASSSLRGDEQFF | TRBV5-1 | many
CASNLAGGSYNEQFF | TRBV3-1 | many
CASSSKLDEQFF | TRBV19 | many
CASSFAYNEQFF | TRBV12-3/TRBV12-4 | medium-sized
CAIRGGAANTVELFF | TRBV6-1 | few
CASSPWGRQSSGANVLTF | TRBV4-2 | -
CASSKRQGFYEQYF | TRBV19 | many
CASSAVPRRKETQYF | TRBV11-2 | many
CASSLEGQGVVAFF | TRBV5-1 | -
CASGPTGAYNEQFF | TRBV6-1 | many
CASSARDLGQNTGELFF | TRBV27 | few
CASSRRREVTEAFF | TRBV28 | -
CASSFTRTSGRSTDTQYF | TRBV6-5 | -
CASSLGQRLYNEQFF | TRBV12-3/TRBV12-4 | medium-sized
CASSVDILEDTQYF | TRBV9 | few
CASSRDRATYNEQFF | TRBV12-3/TRBV12-4 | medium-sized
CASRRSGSSYEQYF | TRBV3-1 | -
CASSIDRTYEQYF | TRBV5-1 | -
CASSLTGRGYEQYF | TRBV5-6 | few
CASSPGEGRGTGELFF | TRBV10-1 | many
CASSMRDRGLGNQPQHF | TRBV19 | many
CASSLWTAFSSPYGYTF | TRBV6-1 | medium-sized
CASSLGQETQYF | TRBV27 | medium-sized
CASSLGLSETQYF | TRBV11-2 | -
CASSEGTGLYGYTF | TRBV2 | medium-sized
CASSLYSGTRRAMMNNEQFF | TRBV6-6 | many
CASSFLAGEASYEQYF | TRBV7-8 | -
CASSVVPGGSRETQYF | TRBV9 | many
CASSASLAGGADTQYF | TRBV9 | many
CSARDRWDGPLHF | TRBV20-1 | medium-sized
CASSGGKGYEQYF | TRBV10-1 | medium-sized
CASSLGRDTQYF | TRBV12-3/TRBV12-4 | medium-sized
CASSLSAGNTIYF | TRBV5-6 | many
CASRSSGTVNEKLFF | TRBV5-1 | many
CASSKTSGRAYEQYF | TRBV6-1 | medium-sized
CASSLADRARDEQFF | TRBV18 | many
CSARQNSYNEQFF | TRBV20-1 | many
CATSRHKPGIDYEQYF | TRBV15 | many